This T cell receptor (beta chain) was identified in a study of blood T cell repertoires in COVID-19. At the level of the study: Specimens from acute and convalescent COVID-19 originated in the United States, Italy and Spain. The cDNA or gDNA used as material had been derived from T cells, B-cell-depleted T cells, or PBMCs.

Source study methods: Estimation of nucleated cell counts was performed using reference gene primer amplification. Repertoires were generated with immunoSEQ multiplex PCR, while TCRdb's copy carries only in-frame clones and drops some. That table is the source of V, J and clone size, and D and trimming were worked out from the DNA. This sample has approximately 100,000 clones; approximately 87% occur once, and the top ten carry 10% to 15%. The sample taken for sequencing was peripheral blood. The sequence came from a human donor in a cohort sampled during active or convalescent COVID-19.

In nucleotides, the CDR3 is TGTGCCAGCAGTGTGCAGGGACTAGCGGGGGGCGGAAATACGCAGTATTTT. Translation: CASSVQGLAGGGNTQYF. The chain carries TRBV6-1 and TRBJ2-3; 15 nucleotides line up with TRBD2. The germline gives CDR1 MNHNS, CDR2 SASEGT. The CDR3 sequence is 17 residues long. V lost 4 bases to trimming and J lost 7 bases; unmatched junction nucleotides: 9.